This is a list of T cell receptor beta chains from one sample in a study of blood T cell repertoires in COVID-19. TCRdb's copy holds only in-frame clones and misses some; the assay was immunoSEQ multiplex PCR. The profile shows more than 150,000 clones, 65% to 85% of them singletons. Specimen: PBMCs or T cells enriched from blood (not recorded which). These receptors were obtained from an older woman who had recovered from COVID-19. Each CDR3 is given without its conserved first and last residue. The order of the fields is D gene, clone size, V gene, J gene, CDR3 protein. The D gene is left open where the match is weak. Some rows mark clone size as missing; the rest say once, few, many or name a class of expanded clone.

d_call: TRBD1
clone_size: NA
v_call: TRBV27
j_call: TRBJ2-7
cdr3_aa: ASSPGQFYEQY

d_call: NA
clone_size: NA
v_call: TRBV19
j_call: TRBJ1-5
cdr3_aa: ASQRDRLSNQPQH

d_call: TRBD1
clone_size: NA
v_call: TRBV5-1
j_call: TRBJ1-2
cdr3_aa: ASSLGDRAHGYT

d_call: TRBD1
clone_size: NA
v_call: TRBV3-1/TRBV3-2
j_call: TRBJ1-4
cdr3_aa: ASSLRDRPATNEKLF

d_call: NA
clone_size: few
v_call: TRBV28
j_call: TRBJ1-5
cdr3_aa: ASRSSVRFGNQPQH

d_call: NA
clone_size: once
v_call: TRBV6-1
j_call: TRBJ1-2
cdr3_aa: ASSERGGSGYT

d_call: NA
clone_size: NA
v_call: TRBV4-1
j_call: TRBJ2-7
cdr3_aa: ASSPGWAGEGYEQY

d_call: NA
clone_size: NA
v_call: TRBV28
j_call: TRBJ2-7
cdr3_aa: ASSSPYEQY

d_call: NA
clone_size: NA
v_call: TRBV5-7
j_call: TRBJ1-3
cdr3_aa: ASSLETPGSSGNTIY

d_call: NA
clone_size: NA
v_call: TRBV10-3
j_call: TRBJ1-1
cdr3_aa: AINTGVNTEAF

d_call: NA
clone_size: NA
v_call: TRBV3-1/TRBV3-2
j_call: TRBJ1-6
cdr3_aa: ASSQTGNSPLH

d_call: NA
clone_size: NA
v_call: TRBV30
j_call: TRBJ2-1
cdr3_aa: AGGKGAYNEQF

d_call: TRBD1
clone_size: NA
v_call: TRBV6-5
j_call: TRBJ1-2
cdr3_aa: ASKRTGQGHT

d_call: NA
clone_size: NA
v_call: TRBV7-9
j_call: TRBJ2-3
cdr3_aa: ASSLSWGADTQY

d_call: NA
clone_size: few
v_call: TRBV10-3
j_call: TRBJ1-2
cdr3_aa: AISVNRGPGRGSYGYT

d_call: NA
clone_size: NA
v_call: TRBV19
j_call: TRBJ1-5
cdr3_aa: ASSPSGGPQH

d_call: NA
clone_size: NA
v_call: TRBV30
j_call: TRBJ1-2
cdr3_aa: AWSVVVSGYT

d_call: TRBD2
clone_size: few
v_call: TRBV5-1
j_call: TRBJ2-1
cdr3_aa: ASKLTSANNEQF

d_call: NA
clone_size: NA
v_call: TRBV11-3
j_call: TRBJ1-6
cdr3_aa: ASSLGPGNSPLH

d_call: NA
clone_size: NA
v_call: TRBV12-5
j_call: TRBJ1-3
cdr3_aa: ASGLANTIY

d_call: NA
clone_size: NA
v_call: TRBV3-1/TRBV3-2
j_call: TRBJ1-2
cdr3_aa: ASSQDKSPRQVYGYT

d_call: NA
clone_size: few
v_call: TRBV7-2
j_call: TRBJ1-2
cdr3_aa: ASSYGGFQGYT

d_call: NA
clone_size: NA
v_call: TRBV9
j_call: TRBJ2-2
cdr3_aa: ASSVGPNTGELF

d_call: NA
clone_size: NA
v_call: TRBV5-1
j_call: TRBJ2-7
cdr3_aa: ASSLDGGPGVEQY

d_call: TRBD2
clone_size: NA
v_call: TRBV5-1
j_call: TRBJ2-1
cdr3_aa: ASSATSGGAIEQF

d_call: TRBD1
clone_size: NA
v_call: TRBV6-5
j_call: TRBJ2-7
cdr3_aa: ASSRWGQGAREQY

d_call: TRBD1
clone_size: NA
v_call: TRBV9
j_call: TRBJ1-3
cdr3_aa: ASSVTTGGSGNTIY

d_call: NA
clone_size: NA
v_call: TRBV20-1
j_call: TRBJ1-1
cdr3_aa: SASYRTANTEAF

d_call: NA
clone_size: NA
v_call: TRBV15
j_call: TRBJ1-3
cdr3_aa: ATSRDLGAGNTIY

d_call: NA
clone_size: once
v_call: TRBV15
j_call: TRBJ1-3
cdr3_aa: ATSRDAGSGNTIY

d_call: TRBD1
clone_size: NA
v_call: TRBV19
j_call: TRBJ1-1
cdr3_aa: ASSIQPTGRTEAF

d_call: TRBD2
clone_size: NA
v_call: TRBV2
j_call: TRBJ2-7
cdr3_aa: ASTELTSGWVEQY

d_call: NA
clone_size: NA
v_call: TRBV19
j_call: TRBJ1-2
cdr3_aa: ASKRRGEAHGYT

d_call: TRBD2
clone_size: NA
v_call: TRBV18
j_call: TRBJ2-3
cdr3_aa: ASSPGLAGGASTDTQY

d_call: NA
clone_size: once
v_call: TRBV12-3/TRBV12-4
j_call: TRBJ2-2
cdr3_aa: ASSYTGELF

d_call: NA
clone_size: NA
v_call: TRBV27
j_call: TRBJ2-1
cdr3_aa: ASSPKLGIFFYEQF

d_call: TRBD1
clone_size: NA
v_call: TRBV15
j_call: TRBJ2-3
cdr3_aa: ATSRAVTGEDTQY

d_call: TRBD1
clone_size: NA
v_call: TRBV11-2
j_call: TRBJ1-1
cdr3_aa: ASSLEGTGGTEAF

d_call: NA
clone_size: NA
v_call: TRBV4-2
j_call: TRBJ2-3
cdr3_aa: ASSQPHSTDTQY

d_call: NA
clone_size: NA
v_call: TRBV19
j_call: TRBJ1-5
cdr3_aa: ASSPQINQPQH

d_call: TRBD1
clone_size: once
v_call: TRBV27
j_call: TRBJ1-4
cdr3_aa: ASSLLWTGTRTYEKLF

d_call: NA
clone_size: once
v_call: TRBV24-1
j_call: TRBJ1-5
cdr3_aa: ATSQGDNQPQH

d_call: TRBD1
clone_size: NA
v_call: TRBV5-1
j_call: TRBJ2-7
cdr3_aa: ASSLAPGQGGSYEQY

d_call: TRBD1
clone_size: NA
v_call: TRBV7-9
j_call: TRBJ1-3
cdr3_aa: ASSLTAGTASGNTIY

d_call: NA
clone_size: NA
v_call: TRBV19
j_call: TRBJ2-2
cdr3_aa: ASSMSIGELF

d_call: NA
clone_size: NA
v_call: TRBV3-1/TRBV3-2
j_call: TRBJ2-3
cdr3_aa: ASSLQLLTDTQY

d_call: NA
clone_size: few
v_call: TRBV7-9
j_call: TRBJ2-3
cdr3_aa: ASSPWAAFTDTQY

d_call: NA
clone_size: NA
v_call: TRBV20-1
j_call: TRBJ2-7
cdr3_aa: SASEAPSSYEQY

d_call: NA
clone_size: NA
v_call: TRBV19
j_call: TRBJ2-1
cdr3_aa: ASSSWARSYNEQF

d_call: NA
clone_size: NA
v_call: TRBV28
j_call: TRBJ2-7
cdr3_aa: ASSFVAGPSYEQY